This paragraph reports one T cell receptor (beta chain). This sample is drawn from a study of T cells in Graves' hyperthyroidism and ophthalmopathy. Study overall: Upon initial diagnosis and before any treatment, peripheral blood was collected.

No progression to ophthalmopathy during 18 months of follow-up defined stable disease. Hyperthyroidism had been newly diagnosed in patients aged 18 to 65, and its duration was under 2 months. Clinical symptoms, serum thyroxine and TRAb, thyroid ultrasound and orbital computed tomography together formed the diagnostic basis. Amplified TCR beta CDR3 regions derived from RNA transcripts. HTBI primers were the set used in a first-round RT-PCR of the TCR CDR3. TCRdb reanalysed the multiplex PCR reads using MiXCR and keeps one entry per CDR3 protein. This repertoire shows about 340,000 distinct CDR3 sequences, roughly 20% found once; its top ten account for 45% to 55%. Germline lookup yields CDR1 WNHNN and CDR2 SYGVQD (reference sequence). The CDR3 spans 13 residues. Between the trimmed V and J ends, which lost 5 bases and 8 bases, there was a span of 13 bases.

Sequencing used blood. The sequence was obtained from a woman aged 45-65 years with Graves' hyperthyroidism. The chain carries TRBV10-1 and TRBJ1-5, with D tentatively TRBD1 (5 bases). In nucleotides, the CDR3 is TGCGCCAGCAGTCCCAGGGTCGGAGAGCCCCAGCATTTT. Amino acid sequence: CASSPRVGEPQHF.